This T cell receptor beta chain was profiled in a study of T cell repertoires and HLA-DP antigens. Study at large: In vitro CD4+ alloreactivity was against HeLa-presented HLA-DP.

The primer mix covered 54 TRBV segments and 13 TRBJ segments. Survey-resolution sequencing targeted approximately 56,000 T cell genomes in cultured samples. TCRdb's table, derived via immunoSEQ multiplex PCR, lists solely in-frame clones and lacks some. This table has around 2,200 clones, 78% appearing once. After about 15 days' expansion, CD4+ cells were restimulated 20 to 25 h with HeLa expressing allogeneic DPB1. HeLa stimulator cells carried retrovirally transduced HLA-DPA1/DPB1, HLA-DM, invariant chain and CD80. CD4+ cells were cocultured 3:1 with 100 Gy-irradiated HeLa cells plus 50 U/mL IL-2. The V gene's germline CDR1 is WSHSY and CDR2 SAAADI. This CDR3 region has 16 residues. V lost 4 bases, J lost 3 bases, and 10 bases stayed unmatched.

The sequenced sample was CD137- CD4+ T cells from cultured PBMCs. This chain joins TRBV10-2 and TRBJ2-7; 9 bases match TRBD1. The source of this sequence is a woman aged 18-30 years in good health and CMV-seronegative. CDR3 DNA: TGCGCCAGCAGTGTGAACAGGGGGCGATTGGACTACGAGCAGTACTTC. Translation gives CASSVNRGRLDYEQYF.